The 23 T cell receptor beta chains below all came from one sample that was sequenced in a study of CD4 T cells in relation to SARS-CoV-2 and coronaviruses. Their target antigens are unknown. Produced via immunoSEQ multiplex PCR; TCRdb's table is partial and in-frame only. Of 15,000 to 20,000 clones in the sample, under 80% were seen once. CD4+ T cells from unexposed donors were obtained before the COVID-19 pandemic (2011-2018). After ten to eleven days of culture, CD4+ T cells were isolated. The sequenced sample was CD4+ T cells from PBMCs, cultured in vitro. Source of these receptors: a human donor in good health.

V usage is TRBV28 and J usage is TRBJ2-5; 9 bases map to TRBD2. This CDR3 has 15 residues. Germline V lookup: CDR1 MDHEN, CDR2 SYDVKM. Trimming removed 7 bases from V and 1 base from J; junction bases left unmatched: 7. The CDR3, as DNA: TGTGCCAGCATTGGGGCGGGAGGGCCCCAAGAGACCCAGTACTTC. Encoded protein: CASIGAGGPQETQYF.

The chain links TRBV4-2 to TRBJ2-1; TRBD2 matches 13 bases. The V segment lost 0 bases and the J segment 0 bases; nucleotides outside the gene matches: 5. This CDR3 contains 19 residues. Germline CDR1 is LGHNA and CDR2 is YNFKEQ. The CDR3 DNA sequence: TGTGCCAGCAGCCAAGAGGGACTAGCGGGATCAATCTCCTACAATGAGCAGTTCTTC. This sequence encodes CASSQEGLAGSISYNEQFF.

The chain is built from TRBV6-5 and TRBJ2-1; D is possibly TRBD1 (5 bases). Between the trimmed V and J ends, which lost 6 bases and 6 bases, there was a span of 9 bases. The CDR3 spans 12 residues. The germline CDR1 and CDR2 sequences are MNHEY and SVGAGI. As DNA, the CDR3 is TGTGCCAGCAGCTCACAGGTCAATGAGCAGTTCTTC. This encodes CASSSQVNEQFF.

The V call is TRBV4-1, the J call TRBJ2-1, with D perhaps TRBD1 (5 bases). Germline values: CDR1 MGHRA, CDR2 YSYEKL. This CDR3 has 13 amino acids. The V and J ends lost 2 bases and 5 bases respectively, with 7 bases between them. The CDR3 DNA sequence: TGCGCCAGCAGCCAAACAGGAAACAATGAGCAGTTCTTC. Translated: CASSQTGNNEQFF.

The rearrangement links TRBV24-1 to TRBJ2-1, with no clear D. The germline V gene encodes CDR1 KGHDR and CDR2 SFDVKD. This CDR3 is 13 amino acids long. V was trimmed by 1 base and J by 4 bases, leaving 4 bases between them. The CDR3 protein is CATSDLPYNEQFF. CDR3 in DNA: TGTGCCACCAGTGATTTACCGTACAATGAGCAGTTCTTC.

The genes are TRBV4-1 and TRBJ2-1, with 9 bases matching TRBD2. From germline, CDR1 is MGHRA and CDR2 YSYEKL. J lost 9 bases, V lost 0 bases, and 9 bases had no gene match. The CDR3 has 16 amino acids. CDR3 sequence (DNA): TGCGCCAGCAGCCAAGATACCGGCGGGAGGGCCACTGAGCAGTTCTTC. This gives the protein CASSQDTGGRATEQFF.

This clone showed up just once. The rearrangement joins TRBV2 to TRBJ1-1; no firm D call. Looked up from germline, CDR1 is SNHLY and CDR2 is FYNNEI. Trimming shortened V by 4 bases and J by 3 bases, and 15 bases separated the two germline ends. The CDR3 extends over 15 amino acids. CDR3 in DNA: TGTGCCAGCAGTGCCCGACCTAGTGCAGACACTGAAGCTTTCTTT. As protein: CASSARPSADTEAFF.

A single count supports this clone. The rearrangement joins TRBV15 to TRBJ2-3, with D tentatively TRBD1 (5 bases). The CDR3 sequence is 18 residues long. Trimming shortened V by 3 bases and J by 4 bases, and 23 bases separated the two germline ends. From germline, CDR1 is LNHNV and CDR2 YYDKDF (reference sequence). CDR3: CATSRPSAAGWVSDTQYF. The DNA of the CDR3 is TGTGCCACCAGCAGGCCGAGTGCGGCAGGGTGGGTCTCAGATACGCAGTATTTT.

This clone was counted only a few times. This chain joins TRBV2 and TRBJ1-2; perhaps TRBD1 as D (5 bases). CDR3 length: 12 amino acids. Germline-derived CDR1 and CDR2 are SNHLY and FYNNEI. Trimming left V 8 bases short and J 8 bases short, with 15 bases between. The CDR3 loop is CASDSGPFGYTF. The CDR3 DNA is TGTGCCAGCGACTCGGGGCCGTTCGGCTACACCTTC.

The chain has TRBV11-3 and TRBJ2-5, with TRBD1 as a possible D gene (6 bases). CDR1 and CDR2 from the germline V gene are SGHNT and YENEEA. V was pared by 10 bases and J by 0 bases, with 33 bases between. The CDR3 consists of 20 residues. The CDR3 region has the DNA TGTGCCACCCGCGTATATAGACAGGTCCAGGGGCAGAGATACCAAGAGACCCAGTACTTC. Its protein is CATRVYRQVQGQRYQETQYF.

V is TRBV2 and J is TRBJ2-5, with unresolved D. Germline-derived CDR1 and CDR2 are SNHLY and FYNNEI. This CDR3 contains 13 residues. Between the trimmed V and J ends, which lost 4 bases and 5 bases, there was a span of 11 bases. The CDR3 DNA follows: TGTGCCAGCAGTGCCGAGCTCGGGGAGACCCAGTACTTC. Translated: CASSAELGETQYF.

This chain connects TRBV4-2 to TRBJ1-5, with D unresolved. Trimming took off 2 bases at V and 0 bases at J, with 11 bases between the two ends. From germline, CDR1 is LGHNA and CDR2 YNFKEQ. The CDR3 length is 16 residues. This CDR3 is CASSQFAALSNQPQHF. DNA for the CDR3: TGTGCCAGCAGCCAATTTGCAGCTCTTAGCAATCAGCCCCAGCATTTT.

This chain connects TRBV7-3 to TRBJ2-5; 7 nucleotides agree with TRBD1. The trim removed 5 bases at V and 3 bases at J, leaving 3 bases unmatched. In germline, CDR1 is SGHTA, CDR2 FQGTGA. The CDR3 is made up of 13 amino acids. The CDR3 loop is CASSADRKETQYF. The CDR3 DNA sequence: TGTGCCAGCAGCGCGGACAGGAAAGAGACCCAGTACTTC. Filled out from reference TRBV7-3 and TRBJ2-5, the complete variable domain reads GAGVSQTPSNKVTEKGKYVELRCDPISGHTALYWYRQSLGQGPEFLIYFQGTGAADDSGLPNDRFFAVRPEGSVSTLKIQRTERGDSAVYLCASSADRKETQYFGPGTRLLVL.

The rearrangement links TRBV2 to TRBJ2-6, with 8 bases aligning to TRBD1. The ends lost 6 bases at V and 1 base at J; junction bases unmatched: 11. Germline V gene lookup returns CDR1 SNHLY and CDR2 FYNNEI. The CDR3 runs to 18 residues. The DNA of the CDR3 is TGTGCCAGCAGGAAAATGACAGGGGATATTTCTGGGGCCAACGTCCTGACTTTC. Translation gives CASRKMTGDISGANVLTF.

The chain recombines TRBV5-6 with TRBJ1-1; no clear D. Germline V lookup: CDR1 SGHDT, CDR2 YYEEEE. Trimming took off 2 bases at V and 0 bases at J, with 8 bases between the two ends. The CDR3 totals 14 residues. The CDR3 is CASSFGRMNTEAFF. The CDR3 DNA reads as TGTGCCAGCAGCTTCGGGAGGATGAACACTGAAGCTTTCTTT. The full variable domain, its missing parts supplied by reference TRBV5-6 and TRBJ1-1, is DAGVTQSPTHLIKTRGQQVTLRCSPKSGHDTVSWYQQALGQGPQFIFQYYEEEERQRGNFPDRFSGHQFPNYSSELNVNALLLGDSALYLCASSFGRMNTEAFFGQGTRLTVV.

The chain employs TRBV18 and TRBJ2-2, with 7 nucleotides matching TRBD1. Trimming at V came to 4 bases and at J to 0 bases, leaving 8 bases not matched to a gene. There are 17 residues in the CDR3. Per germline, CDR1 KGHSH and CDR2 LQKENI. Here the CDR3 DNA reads TGTGCCAGCTCACTGACCACGGGGACAGCGAACACCGGGGAGCTGTTTTTT. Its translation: CASSLTTGTANTGELFF.

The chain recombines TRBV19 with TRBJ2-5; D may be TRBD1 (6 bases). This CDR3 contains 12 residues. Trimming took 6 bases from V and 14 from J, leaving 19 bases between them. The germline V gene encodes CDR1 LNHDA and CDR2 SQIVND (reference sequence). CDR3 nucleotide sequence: TGTGCCAGTAGCCAAAGAGGACAGCGGATATACTTC. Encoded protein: CASSQRGQRIYF.

The chain's CDR3 is CASSLGGKDTGELFF. Written as DNA, the CDR3 is TGTGCCAGCAGCTTGGGCGGAAAAGACACCGGGGAGCTGTTTTTT. The V and J genes are TRBV5-4 and TRBJ2-2; no reliable D call. The V gene's germline CDR1 is SGHNT and CDR2 YYREEE (reference sequence). There are 15 residues in the CDR3. V lost 0 bases and J lost 3, with 9 bases in between.

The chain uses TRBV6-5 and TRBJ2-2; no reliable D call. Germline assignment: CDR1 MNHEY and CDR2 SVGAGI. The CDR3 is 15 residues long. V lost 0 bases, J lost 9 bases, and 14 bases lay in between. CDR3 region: CASSYSLESSWELFF. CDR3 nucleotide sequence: TGTGCCAGCAGTTACTCGTTAGAGTCGAGCTGGGAGCTGTTTTTT.

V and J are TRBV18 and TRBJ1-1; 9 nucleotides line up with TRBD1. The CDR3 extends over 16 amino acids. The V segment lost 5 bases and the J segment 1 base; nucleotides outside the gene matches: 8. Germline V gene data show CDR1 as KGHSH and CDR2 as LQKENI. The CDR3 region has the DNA TGTGCCAGCTCATCGAGACAGGGGGAAGAGAACACTGAAGCTTTCTTT. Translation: CASSSRQGEENTEAFF. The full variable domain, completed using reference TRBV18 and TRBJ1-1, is NAGVMQNPRHLVRRRGQEARLRCSPMKGHSHVYWYRQLPEEGLKFMVYLQKENIIDESGMPKERFSAEFPKEGPSILRIQQVVRGDSAAYFCASSSRQGEENTEAFFGQGTRLTVV.

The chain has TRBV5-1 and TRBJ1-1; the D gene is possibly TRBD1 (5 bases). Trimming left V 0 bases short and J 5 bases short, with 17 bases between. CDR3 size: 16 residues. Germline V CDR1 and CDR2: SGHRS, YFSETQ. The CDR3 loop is CASSLARAGGETEAFF. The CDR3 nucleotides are TGCGCCAGCAGCTTGGCCCGCGCGGGAGGGGAAACTGAAGCTTTCTTT.

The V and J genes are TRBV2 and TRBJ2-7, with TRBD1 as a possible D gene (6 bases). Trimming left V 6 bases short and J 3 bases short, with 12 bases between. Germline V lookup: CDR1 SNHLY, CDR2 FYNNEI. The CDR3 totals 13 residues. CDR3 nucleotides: TGTGCCAGCAGATCGGACAGTTACTACGAGCAGTACTTC. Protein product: CASRSDSYYEQYF.

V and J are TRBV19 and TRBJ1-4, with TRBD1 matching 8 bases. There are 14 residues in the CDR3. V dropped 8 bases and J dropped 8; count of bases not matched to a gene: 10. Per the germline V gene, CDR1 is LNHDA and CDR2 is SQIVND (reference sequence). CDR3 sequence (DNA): TGTGCCAGTTCGGACGGGACAGGTGGAGAAAAACTGTTTTTT. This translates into CASSDGTGGEKLFF.